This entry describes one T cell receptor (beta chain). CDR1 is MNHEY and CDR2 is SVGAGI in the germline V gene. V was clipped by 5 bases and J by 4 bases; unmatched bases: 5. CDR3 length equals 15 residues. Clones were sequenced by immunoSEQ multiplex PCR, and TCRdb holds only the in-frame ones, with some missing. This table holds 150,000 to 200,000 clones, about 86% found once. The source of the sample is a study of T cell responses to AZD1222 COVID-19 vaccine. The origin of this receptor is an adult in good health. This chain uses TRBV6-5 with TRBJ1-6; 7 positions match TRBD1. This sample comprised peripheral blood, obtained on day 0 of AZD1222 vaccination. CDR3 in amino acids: CASSTGQAYNSPLHF. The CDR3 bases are TGTGCCAGCAGTACCGGACAGGCTTATAATTCACCCCTCCACTTT.